The 29 T cell receptor beta chains reported below all come from one sample, sequenced in a study of blood T cell repertoires in COVID-19. TCRdb's copy holds only in-frame clones and misses some; the assay was immunoSEQ multiplex PCR. The sample gives about 120,000 clones, more than 70% of which show up once; around 6% is in the top ten. Sample: peripheral blood. The receptors shown here come from a woman aged 60 to 75 with COVID-19, enrolled during active disease.

The chain is built from TRBV13 and TRBJ2-5, with TRBD2 matching 15 bases. Per the germline V gene, CDR1 is PRHDT and CDR2 is FYEKMQ (reference sequence). The CDR3 length is 17 residues. Germline trimming cut 1 base from V and 5 bases from J; bases unmatched to any gene: 5. CDR3 nucleotide sequence: TGTGCCAGCAGCTTAGTAGGACTAGCGGGGGGGAATGAGACCCAGTACTTC. Translated, it gives CASSLVGLAGGNETQYF.

In its sample, this clone was seen once. The rearrangement uses TRBV7-6 and TRBJ2-7; TRBD1 aligns across 8 bases. The CDR3 totals 16 residues. The junction had 12 bases not matched to a gene; V was cut back by 5 bases and J by 3 bases. Germline lookup yields CDR1 SGHVS and CDR2 FNYEAQ. The CDR3 sequence: CASSEETGTGVYEQYF. The CDR3 nucleotides are TGTGCCAGCAGCGAGGAAACCGGGACAGGTGTCTACGAGCAGTACTTC.

The chain has TRBV5-1 and TRBJ2-5, with 11 positions matching TRBD1. Germline trimming cut 4 bases from V and 2 bases from J; bases unmatched to any gene: 7. CDR3 length: 16 amino acids. Germline lookup yields CDR1 SGHRS and CDR2 YFSETQ. Written as DNA, the CDR3 is TGCGCCAGCAGCCCGGGACAGGGGGTCGTTCAAGAGACCCAGTACTTC. Its translation: CASSPGQGVVQETQYF. Variable domain in full (rest from reference TRBV5-1 and TRBJ2-5): KAGVTQTPRYLIKTRGQQVTLSCSPISGHRSVSWYQQTPGQGLQFLFEYFSETQRNKGNFPGRFSGRQFSNSRSEMNVSTLELGDSALYLCASSPGQGVVQETQYFGPGTRLLVL.

The V call is TRBV19, the J call TRBJ1-1; D is possibly TRBD1 (5 bases). CDR1 is LNHDA and CDR2 is SQIVND in the germline V gene (reference sequence). V gave up 3 bases and J gave up 5 bases, with 13 bases separating them. This CDR3 has 14 residues. This chain's CDR3 is CASSIAGGFTEAFF. In nucleotides, the CDR3 is TGTGCCAGTAGTATCGCTGGGGGGTTTACTGAAGCTTTCTTT.

Only one count was recorded for this clone. Its ends do not fully match the called genes, so a read error is possible. This chain uses TRBV7-7 with TRBJ2-5; 13 bases line up with TRBD2. Germline V gene data show CDR1 as SSHAT and CDR2 as FNYEAQ (reference sequence). This CDR3 region has 16 residues. In DNA, the CDR3 is TGTGCTAGCAGCCAGGGACTAGCGGGGTATCAAGAGACCCAGTACTTC. Amino acids: CASSQGLAGYQETQYF.

V gene TRBV19 combines with J gene TRBJ1-1; weak D call: TRBD1 (5 bases). The CDR3 has 14 amino acids. V shed 3 bases and J shed 0 bases, with 8 bases lying between them. The germline gives CDR1 LNHDA, CDR2 SQIVND (reference sequence). CDR3 DNA sequence: TGTGCCAGTAGTATTGGACACCTGAACACTGAAGCTTTCTTT. Translated: CASSIGHLNTEAFF.

The CDR3 loop is CASSYTRDRGRFNEKLFF. The CDR3 nucleotides read TGTGCCAGCAGCTACACCCGGGACAGGGGGCGTTTTAATGAAAAACTGTTTTTT. The rearrangement links TRBV7-9 to TRBJ1-4, with 12 bases lining up with TRBD1. The ends lost 4 bases at V and 4 bases at J; junction bases unmatched: 10. Germline assignment: CDR1 SEHNR and CDR2 FQNEAQ (reference sequence). The CDR3 extends over 18 amino acids. Using reference TRBV7-9 and TRBJ1-4 for the parts outside the CDR3, the full variable domain is DTGVSQNPRHKITKRGQNVTFRCDPISEHNRLYWYRQTLGQGPEFLTYFQNEAQLEKSRLLSDRFSAERPKGSFSTLEIQRTEQGDSAMYLCASSYTRDRGRFNEKLFFGSGTQLSVL.

This rearrangement joins TRBV6-5 to TRBJ1-4; a weak D match, TRBD1 (6 bases). V lost 2 bases and J lost 4, with 14 bases in between. Germline lookup yields CDR1 MNHEY and CDR2 SVGAGI. This CDR3 has 16 amino acids. The CDR3 protein is CASSYQQGALNEKLFF. The CDR3 DNA reads as TGTGCCAGCAGTTACCAACAGGGAGCTCTTAATGAAAAACTGTTTTTT.

This clone is a singleton in its sample. The rearrangement uses TRBV6-6 and TRBJ1-1; the match to TRBD1 covers 8 bases. The CDR3 extends over 13 amino acids. Germline V gene lookup returns CDR1 MNHNY and CDR2 SVGAGI (reference sequence). The ends lost 10 bases at V and 1 base at J; junction bases unmatched: 5. As DNA, the CDR3 is TGTGCCACTACGGGACAGGCGAACACTGAAGCTTTCTTT. This gives the protein CATTGQANTEAFF.

This clone was observed a handful of times. The chain has TRBV4-1 and TRBJ2-3; D possibly corresponds to TRBD1 (6 bases). This CDR3 contains 17 residues. Germline assignment: CDR1 MGHRA and CDR2 YSYEKL. Trimming stripped 4 bases from V and 1 base from J, with 18 bases between. For the CDR3, the DNA is TGCGCCAGCAGCCCGACTCCCAGCGAGGGGGGCACAGATACGCAGTATTTT. It translates to CASSPTPSEGGTDTQYF.

The chain recombines TRBV11-1 with TRBJ2-5; 12 nucleotides align to TRBD2. Per the germline V gene, CDR1 is SGHAT and CDR2 is FQDESV (reference sequence). Unmatched junction bases numbered 6, after V lost 5 bases and J lost 5 bases. The CDR3 is 15 amino acids. In DNA form, the CDR3 reads TGTGCCAGCAGCATCGGACTAGCGGGGTCCGAGACCCAGTACTTC. Translating it yields CASSIGLAGSETQYF.

The V and J genes are TRBV24-1 and TRBJ2-3; the match to TRBD2 covers 10 bases. The trim removed 6 bases at V and 3 bases at J, leaving 5 bases unmatched. The germline CDR1 and CDR2 sequences are KGHDR and SFDVKD. The CDR3 spans 15 residues. The CDR3 region is CATSPGLASTDTQYF. The DNA of the CDR3 is TGTGCCACCAGTCCGGGACTAGCGAGTACAGATACGCAGTATTTT.

The chain has TRBV5-1 and TRBJ1-4; TRBD1 matches at 7 bases. From germline, CDR1 is SGHRS and CDR2 YFSETQ. Germline trimming cut 4 bases from V and 5 bases from J; bases unmatched to any gene: 8. The CDR3 spans 15 residues. The CDR3 reads CASSPGPGGNEKLFF. The CDR3 DNA is TGCGCCAGCAGCCCCGGCCCAGGGGGGAATGAAAAACTGTTTTTT.

V and J are TRBV2 and TRBJ1-2; unclear D gene. The CDR3 length is 16 residues. The V gene's germline CDR1 is SNHLY and CDR2 FYNNEI. The ends were cut back, 8 bases at V and 0 bases at J, with 19 bases in the middle. The DNA of the CDR3 is TGTGCCAGCTCGGCGGCGGGGTCGGGGACTAACTATGGCTACACCTTC. Protein: CASSAAGSGTNYGYTF.

V gene TRBV19 combines with J gene TRBJ1-4, with 7 bases lining up with TRBD1. The germline CDR1 and CDR2 sequences are LNHDA and SQIVND (reference sequence). The J segment lost 9 bases and the V segment lost 2 bases, leaving 6 bases of the junction unmatched. This CDR3 contains 14 residues. CDR3 protein: CASSIQGDRQKLFF. The CDR3, as DNA: TGTGCCAGTAGTATACAGGGGGACCGGCAAAAACTGTTTTTT.

This clone has just one count. The chain links TRBV28 to TRBJ2-7, with unresolved D. This CDR3 has 12 residues. The ends were cut back, 3 bases at V and 4 bases at J, with 7 bases in the middle. From germline, CDR1 is MDHEN and CDR2 SYDVKM. The CDR3 sequence is CASSLSAYEQYF. CDR3 coding DNA: TGTGCCAGCAGTTTGAGCGCTTACGAGCAGTACTTC.

V is TRBV5-6 and J is TRBJ1-2, with D possibly TRBD1 on 6 matching bases. V was shortened by 1 base and J by 5 bases, with 12 bases between the two germline ends. Germline V gene lookup returns CDR1 SGHDT and CDR2 YYEEEE. This CDR3 has 14 amino acids. The CDR3 sequence is CASSLWGGVYGYTF. Here the CDR3 DNA reads TGTGCCAGCAGCTTGTGGGGGGGCGTTTATGGCTACACCTTC. Full variable domain (rest looked up from reference TRBV5-6 and TRBJ1-2): DAGVTQSPTHLIKTRGQQVTLRCSPKSGHDTVSWYQQALGQGPQFIFQYYEEEERQRGNFPDRFSGHQFPNYSSELNVNALLLGDSALYLCASSLWGGVYGYTFGSGTRLTVV.

The chain employs TRBV18 and TRBJ1-2; 8 bases agree with TRBD1. The CDR3 consists of 15 residues. Germline V lookup: CDR1 KGHSH, CDR2 LQKENI. The V and J ends lost 5 bases and 4 bases, in that order; junction bases with no gene match: 9. In nucleotides, the CDR3 is TGTGCCAGCTCAGCAGGGGACAGGACCGGCTATGGCTACACCTTC. The encoded protein is CASSAGDRTGYGYTF.

The CDR3 loop reads CASSSRFSGNTEAFF. The CDR3 DNA follows: TGTGCCAGCAGCTCTCGATTTAGTGGGAACACTGAAGCTTTCTTT. The chain combines TRBV5-4 with TRBJ1-1; D gene unclear. Germline loops: CDR1 SGHNT, CDR2 YYREEE (reference sequence). CDR3 size: 15 residues. V was pared by 3 bases and J by 1 base, with 13 bases between.

This clone was observed a single time. The chain carries TRBV5-4 and TRBJ2-1; 7 nucleotides match TRBD2. This CDR3 region has 14 residues. V shed 4 bases and J 5 bases; nucleotides not matched to a gene: 6. Germline loops: CDR1 SGHNT, CDR2 YYREEE (reference sequence). Here the CDR3 DNA reads TGTGCCAGCAGCCCGTGGGGGGGGGACAATGAGCAGTTCTTC. Encoded protein: CASSPWGGDNEQFF.

The chain links TRBV4-2 to TRBJ2-1; TRBD2 agrees at 11 bases. Per the germline V gene, CDR1 is LGHNA and CDR2 is YNFKEQ. The J segment lost 4 bases and the V segment lost 4 bases, leaving 15 bases of the junction unmatched. CDR3 length: 19 residues. CDR3 sequence: CASSRDSVTSGDVYNEQFF. As DNA, the CDR3 is TGTGCCAGCAGCCGGGATTCAGTGACTAGCGGGGACGTTTACAATGAGCAGTTCTTC.

With regard to this clone: The same CDR3 arises from other DNA sequences in this sample as well. This sequence joins TRBV7-9 and TRBJ1-1; D not certain. Between the trimmed V and J ends, which lost 4 bases and 1 base, there was a span of 7 bases. This CDR3 is 13 amino acids long. The germline gives CDR1 SEHNR, CDR2 FQNEAQ (reference sequence). CDR3 in amino acids: CASSSRENTEAFF. The CDR3 DNA follows: TGTGCCAGCAGCTCCCGGGAGAACACTGAAGCTTTCTTT. Drawing the rest from reference TRBV7-9 and TRBJ1-1, the complete variable domain is DTGVSQNPRHKITKRGQNVTFRCDPISEHNRLYWYRQTLGQGPEFLTYFQNEAQLEKSRLLSDRFSAERPKGSFSTLEIQRTEQGDSAMYLCASSSRENTEAFFGQGTRLTVV.

The rearrangement links TRBV12-5 to TRBJ1-1, with D unclear. Trimming left V 3 bases short and J 10 bases short, with 9 bases between. The CDR3 consists of 11 residues. Germline-derived CDR1 and CDR2 are LGHNT and FRNRAP. In DNA form, the CDR3 reads TGTGCTAGTGGTTTCCAAACTTCAGCTTTCTTT. It translates to CASGFQTSAFF.

This chain joins TRBV3-1 (or the pseudogene TRBV3-2) and TRBJ1-1, with D perhaps matching TRBD1 (5 bases). Germline V gene lookup returns CDR1 LGHDT and CDR2 YNNKEL (reference sequence). V dropped 4 bases and J dropped 1 base, with 10 bases sitting between them. CDR3 size: 14 residues. In DNA, the CDR3 is TGTGCCAGCAGCCCTATCGACAGGAACACTGAAGCTTTCTTT. It encodes CASSPIDRNTEAFF.

This clone was seen a single time. The rearrangement uses TRBV19 and TRBJ2-3; 7 bases line up with TRBD1. Germline-derived CDR1 and CDR2 are LNHDA and SQIVND (reference sequence). This CDR3 contains 14 residues. The trim removed 10 bases at V and 2 bases at J, leaving 9 bases unmatched. DNA of the CDR3: TGTGCCACTTCGACAGGGCGAGACACAGATACGCAGTATTTT. This gives the protein CATSTGRDTDTQYF.

V gene TRBV30 combines with J gene TRBJ2-7, with 7 bases matching TRBD1. CDR3 size: 15 residues. Per germline, CDR1 GTSNPN and CDR2 SVGIG (reference sequence). Germline trimming cut 3 bases from V and 7 bases from J; bases unmatched to any gene: 15. The CDR3 here is CAWSRSGQIFWEQYF. As DNA, the CDR3 is TGTGCCTGGAGCCGGTCGGGACAGATCTTTTGGGAGCAGTACTTC.

The chain links TRBV6-2 or TRBV6-3 to TRBJ2-6, with D possibly TRBD2 on 6 matching bases. The CDR3 loop spans 17 amino acids. Trimming took off 2 bases at V and 0 bases at J, with 11 bases between the two ends. From germline, CDR1 is MNHEY and CDR2 SVGEGT. The chain's CDR3 is CASSYVGLISGANVLTF. In nucleotides, the CDR3 is TGTGCCAGCAGTTACGTGGGACTTATCTCTGGGGCCAACGTCCTGACTTTC.

This sequence joins TRBV27 and TRBJ1-2; TRBD1 matches 11 bases. The CDR3 contains 14 residues. The V and J ends lost 6 bases and 8 bases, in that order; junction bases with no gene match: 8. Germline CDR1 is MNHEY and CDR2 is SMNVEV (reference sequence). In nucleotides, the CDR3 is TGTGCCAGCAGCTCAGGACAGGGGGCCTGGGGCTACACCTTC. It codes for CASSSGQGAWGYTF.

The chain links TRBV24-1 to TRBJ1-5, with 7 bases aligning to TRBD1. The CDR3 is 20 amino acids. V lost 1 base to trimming and J lost 6 bases; unmatched junction nucleotides: 20. From germline, CDR1 is KGHDR and CDR2 SFDVKD. In nucleotides, the CDR3 is TGTGCCACCAGTGATTTCTTGGGCGGGAGGGGGCTCTTTTCGGGTCAGCCCCAGCATTTT. This codes for CATSDFLGGRGLFSGQPQHF.